This T cell receptor (beta chain) originates from a study of blood T cell repertoires in COVID-19. Study details: The United States, Italy and Spain provided the acute and convalescent COVID-19 samples. T cells, B-cell-depleted T cells, or PBMCs supplied cDNA or gDNA.

Repertoires were generated with immunoSEQ multiplex PCR, while TCRdb's copy carries only in-frame clones and drops some. The data hold 150,000 to 200,000 clones, with about four fifths observed a single time. The CDR3 spans 16 residues. V lost 0 bases to trimming and J lost 6 bases; unmatched junction nucleotides: 7. Per germline, CDR1 LGHDT and CDR2 YNNKEL (reference sequence). The sequenced sample was peripheral blood. The chain couples TRBV3-1 (or the pseudogene TRBV3-2) to TRBJ2-1, with 8 bases that match TRBD1. The source is a human donor with acute or convalescent COVID-19. The donor label of this sample is uncertain. CDR3 nucleotide sequence: TGTGCCAGCAGCCAAGATCGGCAGGGGGCGGTCAATGAGCAGTTCTTC. Its protein is CASSQDRQGAVNEQFF.